These 16 T cell receptor beta chains share one sample of origin, sequenced in a study of shared clonotypes between healthy human individuals. CD8 cells regarded as naive lacked CD45RO, were positively chosen for CCR7, and omitted terminally differentiated effector memory CD45RA+ cells. Measured with immunoSEQ multiplex PCR; TCRdb has only the in-frame clones, and not every one. The sample yields about 680,000 clones, 92% seen once. Sequencing used naive CD8+ T cells sorted from blood. The receptors shown here come from a young man in good health.

V and J are TRBV5-6 and TRBJ2-1; the D gene is possibly TRBD2 (6 bases). CDR3 length: 14 amino acids. Trimming left V 4 bases short and J 3 bases short, with 11 bases between. Per the germline V gene, CDR1 is SGHDT and CDR2 is YYEEEE. This chain's CDR3 is CASSPGTVYNEQFF. The DNA of the CDR3 is TGTGCCAGCAGCCCGGGGACTGTCTACAATGAGCAGTTCTTC.

The rearrangement links TRBV7-6 to TRBJ2-7, with 9 nucleotides matching TRBD1. The CDR3 runs to 17 residues. V shed 3 bases and J 4 bases; nucleotides not matched to a gene: 13. Germline lookup yields CDR1 SGHVS and CDR2 FNYEAQ. The CDR3 spells CASSFRGLGTGFYEQYF. CDR3 nucleotides: TGTGCCAGCAGCTTCAGAGGTCTTGGGACAGGGTTTTACGAGCAGTACTTC.

The V call is TRBV2, the J call TRBJ1-1; unclear D gene. Between the trimmed V and J ends, which lost 3 bases and 3 bases, there was a span of 17 bases. Germline-derived CDR1 and CDR2 are SNHLY and FYNNEI. This CDR3 is 16 amino acids long. CDR3 residues: CASSEGTTTLDTEAFF. The CDR3 nucleotides are TGTGCCAGCAGTGAGGGCACCACCACACTAGACACTGAAGCTTTCTTT.

This clone was detected once. This chain joins TRBV27 and TRBJ2-2, with D perhaps TRBD1 or TRBD2 (5 bases each). With 0 bases removed from V and 2 bases from J, the gap between germline ends came to 16 bases. Germline CDR1 is MNHEY and CDR2 is SMNVEV (reference sequence). CDR3 length: 18 residues. DNA of the CDR3: TGTGCCAGCAGTTTATCTTTTGGGACGGTTACCAACACCGGGGAGCTGTTTTTT. Translation: CASSLSFGTVTNTGELFF.

V gene TRBV15 combines with J gene TRBJ1-1; D perhaps matches TRBD1 (5 bases). The CDR3 totals 17 residues. The germline V gene encodes CDR1 LNHNV and CDR2 YYDKDF (reference sequence). Between the trimmed V and J ends, which lost 0 bases and 3 bases, there was a span of 17 bases. The CDR3 reads CATSRDSVREGHTEAFF. The CDR3 DNA reads as TGTGCCACCAGCAGAGATTCGGTCAGGGAAGGGCACACTGAAGCTTTCTTT.

The genes are TRBV19 and TRBJ2-1, with TRBD2 identical over 15 bases. From germline, CDR1 is LNHDA and CDR2 SQIVND (reference sequence). The V gene end was trimmed by 7 bases and the J gene end by 0 bases; junction bases not matched to a gene: 4. The CDR3 consists of 17 residues. CDR3 bases: TGTGCCAGTACCGGGACTAGCGGGAGGCACTCCTACAATGAGCAGTTCTTC. Translating gives CASTGTSGRHSYNEQFF.

V and J are TRBV6-4 and TRBJ2-2; no clear D gene. V lost 2 bases and J lost 6, with 4 bases in between. The CDR3 runs 12 residues. The germline gives CDR1 MRHNA, CDR2 SNTAGT. The CDR3 sequence is CASSDRPGELFF. CDR3 bases: TGTGCCAGCAGTGACCGGCCCGGGGAGCTGTTTTTT.

This clone has more than one count but fewer than ten. Other DNA sequences in this specimen translate into the identical CDR3. This chain links TRBV27 with TRBJ1-5; D remains ambiguous. The V gene lost 6 bases and the J gene lost 6 bases, with 9 bases spanning the gap. The CDR3 length is 12 residues. CDR1 is MNHEY and CDR2 is SMNVEV in the germline V gene (reference sequence). This chain's CDR3 is CASSPAGQPQHF. As DNA, the CDR3 is TGTGCCAGCAGCCCTGCGGGTCAGCCCCAGCATTTT.

The chain couples TRBV5-1 to TRBJ2-2; 9 bases are a match to TRBD1. After removal of 4 bases from V and 3 bases from J, the junction contained 4 bases not matched to a gene. CDR3 length equals 15 residues. Germline CDR1 reads SGHRS; CDR2 reads YFSETQ. CDR3 sequence: CASSPQGAYTGELFF. CDR3 coding DNA: TGCGCCAGCAGCCCACAGGGGGCTTACACCGGGGAGCTGTTTTTT.

The genes are TRBV15 and TRBJ2-1; TRBD1 matches 8 bases. Germline CDR1 is LNHNV and CDR2 is YYDKDF (reference sequence). The CDR3 is 15 residues long. Trimming at V came to 5 bases and at J to 6 bases, leaving 9 bases not matched to a gene. CDR3: CATSGPTGAANEQFF. As DNA, the CDR3 is TGTGCCACCAGCGGACCGACAGGGGCGGCCAATGAGCAGTTCTTC.

The chain is built from TRBV19 and TRBJ2-7; D is unresolved. Germline V gene lookup returns CDR1 LNHDA and CDR2 SQIVND (reference sequence). This CDR3 has 14 residues. The V end lost 1 base, the J end lost 2 bases, and 9 bases lay between the germline ends. CDR3 in DNA: TGTGCCAGTAGTATAGGAGGCGGACCCTACGAGCAGTACTTC. Protein sequence: CASSIGGGPYEQYF.

This clone appeared a single time. The V call is TRBV29-1, the J call TRBJ2-2; D unclear. CDR3 length: 13 amino acids. CDR1 and CDR2 (germline): SQVTM, ANQGSEA. Trimming left V 7 bases short and J 4 bases short, with 13 bases between. The CDR3 DNA reads as TGCAGCGCCAGCCTGGGCGGCACCGGGGAGCTGTTTTTT. This sequence encodes CSASLGGTGELFF.

This chain uses TRBV10-2 with TRBJ1-3; D not certain. This CDR3 has 11 residues. Deletions cut 7 bases from V and 4 bases from J, with 5 bases between. Germline V gene data show CDR1 as WSHSY and CDR2 as SAAADI. The DNA for the CDR3 is TGCGCCAGCATGGCGGGAAACACCATATATTTT. Amino acids: CASMAGNTIYF.

The chain combines TRBV19 with TRBJ2-7; tentatively, D is TRBD2 (5 bases). The germline V gene encodes CDR1 LNHDA and CDR2 SQIVND (reference sequence). Deletions cut 3 bases from V and 7 bases from J, with 16 bases between. CDR3 length: 14 amino acids. The CDR3 DNA is TGTGCCAGTAGTATCCGGGATCATTTACGGGAGCAGTACTTC. The encoded protein is CASSIRDHLREQYF.

The V gene is TRBV9, the J gene TRBJ2-1; tentatively, D is TRBD2 (6 bases). Germline V gives CDR1 SGDLS, CDR2 YYNGEE. The CDR3 has 15 amino acids. V was trimmed by 2 bases and J by 7 bases, leaving 16 bases between them. As DNA, the CDR3 is TGTGCCAGCAGCGTGGGTAGCGGAATCCAGAATGAGCAGTTCTTC. This translates into CASSVGSGIQNEQFF.

The J gene is TRBJ2-7, the V gene TRBV4-1; no clear D gene. CDR1 is MGHRA, CDR2 YSYEKL, per germline. V was pared by 3 bases and J by 6 bases, with 9 bases between. The CDR3 sequence is 12 residues long. The CDR3 DNA reads TGCGCCAGCAGCCATCTGGACGGCGAGCAGTACTTC. This sequence encodes CASSHLDGEQYF.